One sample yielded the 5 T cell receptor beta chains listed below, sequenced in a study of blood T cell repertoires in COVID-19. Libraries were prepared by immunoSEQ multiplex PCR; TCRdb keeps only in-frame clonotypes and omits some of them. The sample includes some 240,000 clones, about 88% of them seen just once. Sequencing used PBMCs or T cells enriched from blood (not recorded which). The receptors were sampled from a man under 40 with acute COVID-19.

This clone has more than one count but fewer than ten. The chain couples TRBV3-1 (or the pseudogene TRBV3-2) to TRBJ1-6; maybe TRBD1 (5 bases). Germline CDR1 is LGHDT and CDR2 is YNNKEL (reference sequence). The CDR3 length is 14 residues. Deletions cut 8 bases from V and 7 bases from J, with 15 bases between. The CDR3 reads CASLGREANSPLHF. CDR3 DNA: TGTGCCAGCCTGGGGCGGGAGGCAAATTCACCCCTCCACTTT.

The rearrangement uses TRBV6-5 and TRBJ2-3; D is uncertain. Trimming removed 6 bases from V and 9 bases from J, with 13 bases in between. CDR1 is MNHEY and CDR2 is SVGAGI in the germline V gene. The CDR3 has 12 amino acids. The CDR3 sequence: CASRTLAVTQYF. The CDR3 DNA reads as TGTGCCAGCAGAACCTTGGCCGTAACGCAGTATTTT.

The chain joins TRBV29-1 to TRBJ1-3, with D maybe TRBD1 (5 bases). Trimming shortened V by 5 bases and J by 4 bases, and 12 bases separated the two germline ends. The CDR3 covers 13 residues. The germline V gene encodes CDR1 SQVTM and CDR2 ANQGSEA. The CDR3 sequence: CSVLAGVGNTIYF. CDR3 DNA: TGCAGCGTTCTCGCGGGGGTAGGAAACACCATATATTTT.

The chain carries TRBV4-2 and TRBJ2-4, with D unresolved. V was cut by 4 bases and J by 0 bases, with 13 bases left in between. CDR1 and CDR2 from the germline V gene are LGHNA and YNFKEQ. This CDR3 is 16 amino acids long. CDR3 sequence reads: CASSPRESLAKNIQYF. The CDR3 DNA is TGTGCCAGCAGCCCTCGCGAGAGCCTAGCCAAAAACATTCAGTACTTC.

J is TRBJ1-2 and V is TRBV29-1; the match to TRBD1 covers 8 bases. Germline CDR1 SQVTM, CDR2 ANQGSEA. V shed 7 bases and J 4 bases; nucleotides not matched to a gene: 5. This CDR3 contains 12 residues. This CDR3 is CSGYRGSYGYTF. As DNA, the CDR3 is TGCAGCGGGTACAGGGGGAGCTATGGCTACACCTTC.